The 2 T cell receptor beta chains below were found in one sample sequenced in a study of blood T cell repertoires in COVID-19. The repertoire was sequenced with immunoSEQ multiplex PCR; TCRdb's copy has only in-frame clones and lacks some. The repertoire includes around 180,000 clones, about 81% of them detected once, and over 9.5% sits in the top ten. The sequencing input was peripheral blood. All receptors come from a woman at least 80 years old with COVID-19, enrolled during active disease.

The chain links TRBV7-8 to TRBJ1-1; no firm D call. Looked up from germline, CDR1 is SGHVS and CDR2 is FQNEAQ. V lost 2 bases, J lost 5 bases, and 12 bases lay in between. The CDR3 is 14 residues long. This chain's CDR3 is CASSLFGGETEAFF. CDR3 DNA: TGTGCCAGCAGCTTATTTGGAGGAGAAACTGAAGCTTTCTTT.

This chain uses TRBV5-1 with TRBJ2-7, with a tentative D call TRBD1 (6 bases). The CDR3 is 14 amino acids. Per the germline V gene, CDR1 is SGHRS and CDR2 is YFSETQ. V was pared by 2 bases and J by 4 bases, with 13 bases between. The CDR3 loop is CASSFTPGQYEQYF. The CDR3 nucleotides are TGCGCCAGCAGCTTCACTCCCGGACAGTACGAGCAGTACTTC.